The 24 T cell receptor beta chains below come from one sample, sequenced in a study of memory CD4+ T cells and cytomegalovirus serostatus. Single viable CD3+CD4+CD8-CD45RO+ cells were sorted as the memory CD4+ T cells. TCRdb keeps only in-frame clones here, not all; method: immunoSEQ multiplex PCR. The sample yields approximately 74,000 clones, more than 75% seen once. Sequenced material: memory CD4+ T cells from blood. All receptors derive from an adult in good health and CMV-seropositive.

The chain links TRBV11-2 to TRBJ2-3; TRBD1 agrees at 8 bases. V trimming: 0 bases; J trimming: 0 bases; junction bases outside the gene matches: 2. The CDR3 covers 16 residues. Germline lookup yields CDR1 SGHAT and CDR2 FQNNGV. CDR3 amino acids: CASSLEGQGSTDTQYF. The CDR3, as DNA: TGTGCCAGCAGCTTAGAAGGACAGGGAAGCACAGATACGCAGTATTTT.

This clone was seen a single time. J is TRBJ1-4 and V is TRBV19; perhaps TRBD1 as D (6 bases). This CDR3 has 15 amino acids. V shed 6 bases and J shed 0 bases, with 11 bases lying between them. The germline CDR1 and CDR2 sequences are LNHDA and SQIVND (reference sequence). CDR3 loop: CASRRQVATNEKLFF. The CDR3 DNA reads TGTGCCAGTAGACGACAGGTCGCAACTAATGAAAAACTGTTTTTT.

This chain connects TRBV5-1 to TRBJ1-2; D gene ambiguous. V lost 0 bases, J lost 14 bases, and 14 bases lay in between. This CDR3 spans 12 amino acids. Germline V gene data show CDR1 as SGHRS and CDR2 as YFSETQ. CDR3 sequence reads: CASSLGQDSRTF. The CDR3 DNA sequence: TGCGCCAGCAGCTTGGGGCAGGACTCGAGGACCTTC.

The chain employs TRBV11-3 and TRBJ2-3; tentative D call: TRBD1 (6 bases). The V end was cut by 5 bases, the J end by 2 bases, with 14 bases between. Germline V CDR1 and CDR2: SGHNT, YENEEA. The CDR3 runs to 15 residues. CDR3 sequence: CASSPGQTFTDTQYF. The CDR3 DNA reads TGTGCCAGCAGCCCCGGACAGACCTTCACAGATACGCAGTATTTT.

V gene TRBV2 combines with J gene TRBJ1-1; D remains ambiguous. V dropped 9 bases and J dropped 0 bases, with 11 bases sitting between them. The CDR3 covers 13 residues. Germline V gene data show CDR1 as SNHLY and CDR2 as FYNNEI. The CDR3 reads CASRVFLNTEAFF. In DNA, the CDR3 is TGTGCCAGTAGGGTTTTTCTGAACACTGAAGCTTTCTTT.

The CDR3 region is CASSLLGGKNEQYF. The CDR3 nucleotides are TGTGCCAGCAGCTTACTGGGAGGAAAAAACGAGCAGTACTTC. V gene TRBV7-2 combines with J gene TRBJ2-7; maybe TRBD2 (6 bases). V was trimmed by 2 bases and J by 5 bases, leaving 13 bases between them. CDR3 length: 14 amino acids. CDR1 and CDR2 (germline): SGHTA, FQGNSA.

The J gene is TRBJ2-3, the V gene TRBV7-3, with TRBD1 matching over 8 bases. The germline gives CDR1 SGHTA, CDR2 FQGTGA. V lost 4 bases and J lost 3; bases outside the gene matches: 6. This CDR3 has 15 residues. CDR3 loop: CASSSTGDLTDTQYF. As DNA, the CDR3 is TGTGCCAGCAGCTCGACAGGGGATCTTACAGATACGCAGTATTTT.

This chain uses TRBV9 with TRBJ2-7; TRBD2 agrees at 8 bases. The CDR3 has 15 amino acids. Germline V lookup: CDR1 SGDLS, CDR2 YYNGEE. Trimming removed 4 bases from V and 3 bases from J; junction bases left unmatched: 9. CDR3 nucleotides: TGTGCCAGCAGCCCCCGGGCCGGGAGGGACTACGAGCAGTACTTC. It encodes CASSPRAGRDYEQYF.

V gene TRBV27 combines with J gene TRBJ1-5; 7 bases agree with TRBD1. The V gene end was trimmed by 0 bases and the J gene end by 6 bases; junction bases not matched to a gene: 8. This CDR3 has 16 residues. CDR1 and CDR2 from the germline V gene are MNHEY and SMNVEV (reference sequence). CDR3 coding DNA: TGTGCCAGCAGTTTATCGTCAGGGGGGAATCGTCAGCCCCAGCATTTT. Amino acid sequence: CASSLSSGGNRQPQHF.

The chain carries TRBV18 and TRBJ2-7; D is uncertain. Trimming removed 4 bases at V and 3 bases at J, with 10 bases between. This CDR3 comprises 13 residues. The germline V gene has CDR1 KGHSH and CDR2 LQKENI. The CDR3, as DNA: TGTGCCAGCTCACGGACGGATCTCTACGAGCAGTACTTC. Translating it yields CASSRTDLYEQYF.

V and J are TRBV14 and TRBJ1-2, with a tentative D call TRBD1 (5 bases). V was pared by 0 bases and J by 4 bases, with 9 bases between. This CDR3 region has 14 residues. From germline, CDR1 is SGHDN and CDR2 FVKESK. The CDR3 nucleotides read TGTGCCAGCAGCCAAGAAAGGGGTACCTATGGCTACACCTTC. This gives the protein CASSQERGTYGYTF.

This rearrangement joins TRBV27 to TRBJ1-2, with D possibly matching TRBD1 (6 bases). The germline V gene encodes CDR1 MNHEY and CDR2 SMNVEV (reference sequence). This CDR3 is built from 15 residues. The ends were cut back, 3 bases at V and 8 bases at J, with 19 bases in the middle. CDR3 protein: CASSFSTLDRRGYTF. The DNA for the CDR3 is TGTGCCAGCAGTTTTTCTACCCTGGACAGACGGGGCTACACCTTC.

J is TRBJ1-2 and V is TRBV5-1; tentatively, D is TRBD1 (5 bases). Looked up from germline, CDR1 is SGHRS and CDR2 is YFSETQ. V lost 0 bases to trimming and J lost 2 bases, with 8 bases between them. This CDR3 region has 14 residues. CDR3 in DNA: TGCGCCAGCAGCTTGGCGGGGGACAACTATGGCTACACCTTC. Its translation: CASSLAGDNYGYTF.

The chain is built from TRBV7-6 and TRBJ2-5; 7 bases are a match to TRBD2. The germline V gene encodes CDR1 SGHVS and CDR2 FNYEAQ. V was pared by 1 base and J by 4 bases, with 15 bases of the junction left unmatched. This CDR3 region has 18 residues. CDR3 nucleotide sequence: TGTGCCAGCAGCTTAGTTGGGGAATCCTGGGGGGGGTCAGAGACCCAGTACTTC. This sequence encodes CASSLVGESWGGSETQYF.

The rearrangement uses TRBV28 and TRBJ1-2, with D maybe TRBD1 (6 bases). The V end lost 4 bases, the J end lost 3 bases, and 21 bases lay between the germline ends. From germline, CDR1 is MDHEN and CDR2 SYDVKM. The CDR3 totals 17 residues. The CDR3, as DNA: TGTGCCAGCAGTTCCTCGGGGGGGCTGGAGGCGTACTATGGCTACACCTTC. Translating it yields CASSSSGGLEAYYGYTF.

V gene TRBV5-6 combines with J gene TRBJ1-2; TRBD1 might be the D (5 bases). The CDR3 length is 12 residues. V was trimmed by 3 bases and J by 10 bases, leaving 13 bases between them. Germline V gene lookup returns CDR1 SGHDT and CDR2 YYEEEE. The CDR3 reads CASSSGPGTYTF. DNA of the CDR3: TGTGCCAGCAGCTCAGGACCAGGGACCTACACCTTC. The whole variable domain, filled in from reference TRBV5-6 and TRBJ1-2, reads DAGVTQSPTHLIKTRGQQVTLRCSPKSGHDTVSWYQQALGQGPQFIFQYYEEEERQRGNFPDRFSGHQFPNYSSELNVNALLLGDSALYLCASSSGPGTYTFGSGTRLTVV.

CDR3 sequence: CASSSGTGYNEQFF. The CDR3 nucleotides read TGCGCCAGCAGCTCGGGGACAGGGTACAATGAGCAGTTCTTC. The V call is TRBV5-1, the J call TRBJ2-1, with 9 bases aligning to TRBD1. Germline loops: CDR1 SGHRS, CDR2 YFSETQ. The junction had 2 bases not matched to a gene; V was cut back by 3 bases and J by 4 bases. CDR3 size: 14 residues.

The chain carries TRBV7-9 and TRBJ2-7; the match to TRBD1 covers 8 bases. Germline loops: CDR1 SEHNR, CDR2 FQNEAQ (reference sequence). This CDR3 is built from 16 residues. J lost 0 bases, V lost 5 bases, and 9 bases had no gene match. For the CDR3, the DNA is TGTGCCAGCAGCCATCACAGGGGGTTCTCCTCCTACGAGCAGTACTTC. As protein: CASSHHRGFSSYEQYF.

The gene calls are TRBV10-1 and TRBJ1-3; no clear D. The CDR3 loop spans 14 amino acids. Germline V gene sequence: CDR1 WNHNN, CDR2 SYGVQD (reference sequence). V shed 10 bases and J shed 1 base, with 14 bases lying between them. The CDR3 protein is CANLIGKSGNTIYF. CDR3 bases: TGCGCCAACCTTATTGGGAAATCTGGAAACACCATATATTTT.

The chain recombines TRBV6-7 with TRBJ1-1, with D possibly matching TRBD1 (6 bases). TRBV6-7 is noted as an ORF with a role that remains uncertain. This CDR3 spans 13 amino acids. The V and J ends lost 2 bases and 6 bases respectively, with 10 bases between them. The DNA for the CDR3 is TGTGCCAGCAGTTACGCGGGACACTCTGAAGCTTTCTTT. Its protein is CASSYAGHSEAFF.

The rearrangement joins TRBV5-6 to TRBJ2-1; D call uncertain. The ends were cut back, 4 bases at V and 3 bases at J, with 14 bases in the middle. CDR3 length equals 15 residues. Germline V gene lookup returns CDR1 SGHDT and CDR2 YYEEEE. The CDR3 is CASSNLRERYNEQFF. CDR3 nucleotides: TGTGCCAGCAGCAACCTCAGAGAGCGCTACAATGAGCAGTTCTTC.

Only a few counts were recorded for this clone. The chain recombines TRBV6-5 with TRBJ1-1; 9 bases are a match to TRBD1. The junction had 6 bases not matched to a gene; V was cut back by 2 bases and J by 8 bases. Germline lookup yields CDR1 MNHEY and CDR2 SVGAGI. This CDR3 spans 14 amino acids. The CDR3 bases are TGTGCCAGCAGTTACATTAGGGGGACAGGGGAAGCTTTCTTT. Its protein is CASSYIRGTGEAFF.

This clone was counted only a few times. This chain joins TRBV15 and TRBJ1-4; TRBD1 might be the D (5 bases). Trimming shortened V by 3 bases and J by 7 bases, and 18 bases separated the two germline ends. Germline V gene data show CDR1 as LNHNV and CDR2 as YYDKDF (reference sequence). CDR3 size: 16 residues. In DNA form, the CDR3 reads TGTGCCACCAGCAGGAAAAAGGGGAGCCCGGGTGAAAAACTGTTTTTT. Its translation: CATSRKKGSPGEKLFF.

CDR3 nucleotides: TGTGCCAGCAGTTCGATGGGACAGGGAAGACAGCCCCAGCATTTT. Amino acid sequence: CASSSMGQGRQPQHF. The rearrangement links TRBV27 to TRBJ1-5, with 9 positions matching TRBD1. The J segment lost 7 bases and the V segment lost 4 bases, leaving 8 bases of the junction unmatched. Germline V gene lookup returns CDR1 MNHEY and CDR2 SMNVEV (reference sequence). The CDR3 spans 15 residues.